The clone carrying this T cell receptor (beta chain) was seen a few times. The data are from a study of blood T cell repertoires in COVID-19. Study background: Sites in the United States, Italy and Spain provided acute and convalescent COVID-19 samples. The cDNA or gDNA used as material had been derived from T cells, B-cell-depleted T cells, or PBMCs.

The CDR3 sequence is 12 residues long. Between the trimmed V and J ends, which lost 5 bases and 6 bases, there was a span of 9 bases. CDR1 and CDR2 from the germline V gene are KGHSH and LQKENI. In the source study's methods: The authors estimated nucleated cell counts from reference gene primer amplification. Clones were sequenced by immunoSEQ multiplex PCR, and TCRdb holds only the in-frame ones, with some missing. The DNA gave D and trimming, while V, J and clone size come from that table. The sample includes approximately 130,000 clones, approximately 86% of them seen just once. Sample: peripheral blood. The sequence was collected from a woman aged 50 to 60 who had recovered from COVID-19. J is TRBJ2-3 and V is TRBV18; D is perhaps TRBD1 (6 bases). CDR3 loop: CASSSGQDTQYF. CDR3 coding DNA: TGTGCCAGCTCATCCGGACAGGATACGCAGTATTTT.